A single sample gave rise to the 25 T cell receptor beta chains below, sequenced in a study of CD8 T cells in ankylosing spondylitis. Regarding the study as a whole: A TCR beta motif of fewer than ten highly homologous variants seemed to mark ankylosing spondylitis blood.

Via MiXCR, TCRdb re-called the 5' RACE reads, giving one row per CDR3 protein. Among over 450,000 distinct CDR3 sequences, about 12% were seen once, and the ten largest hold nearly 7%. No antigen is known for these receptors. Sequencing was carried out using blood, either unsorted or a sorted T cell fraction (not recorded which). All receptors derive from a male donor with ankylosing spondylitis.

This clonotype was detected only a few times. DNA for the CDR3: TGCAGTGCTAGAGATTGGGGACTAGCGGCCGACAATGAGCAGTTCTTC. This gives the protein CSARDWGLAADNEQFF. The chain joins TRBV20-1 to TRBJ2-1; 11 bases align to TRBD2. This CDR3 comprises 16 residues. CDR1 is DFQATT and CDR2 is SNEGSKA in the germline V gene (reference sequence). The V and J ends lost 0 bases and 5 bases, in that order; junction bases with no gene match: 6.

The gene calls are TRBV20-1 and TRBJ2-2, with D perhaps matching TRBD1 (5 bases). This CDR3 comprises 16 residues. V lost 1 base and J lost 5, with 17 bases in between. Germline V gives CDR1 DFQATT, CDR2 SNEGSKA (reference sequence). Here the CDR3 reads CSARVLDTRRTGELFF. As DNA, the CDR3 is TGCAGTGCTAGAGTTTTGGACACCCGACGAACCGGGGAGCTGTTTTTT.

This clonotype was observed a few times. The CDR3 loop reads CASSLAIGPGDTQYF. CDR3 bases: TGTGCCAGCAGCTTAGCTATAGGGCCTGGAGATACGCAGTATTTT. The rearrangement joins TRBV7-9 to TRBJ2-3, with unresolved D. V was clipped by 0 bases and J by 5 bases, with 12 bases between them. The germline V gene has CDR1 SEHNR and CDR2 FQNEAQ (reference sequence). The CDR3 totals 15 residues.

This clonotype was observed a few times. The CDR3 loop is CASSVDPSGGEQYF. The CDR3 DNA sequence: TGTGCCAGCAGCGTAGACCCTAGCGGGGGCGAGCAGTACTTC. The chain combines TRBV9 with TRBJ2-7, with 10 bases that match TRBD2. The V segment lost 0 bases and the J segment 6 bases; nucleotides outside the gene matches: 3. This CDR3 has 14 residues. CDR1 SGDLS and CDR2 YYNGEE come from the germline V gene.

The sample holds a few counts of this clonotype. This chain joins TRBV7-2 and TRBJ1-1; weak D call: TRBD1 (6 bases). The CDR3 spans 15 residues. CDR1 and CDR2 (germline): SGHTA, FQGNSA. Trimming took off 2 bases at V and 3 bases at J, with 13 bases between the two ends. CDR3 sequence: CASSLYRVRDTEAFF. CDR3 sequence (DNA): TGTGCCAGCAGCTTATACAGGGTGAGAGACACTGAAGCTTTCTTT.

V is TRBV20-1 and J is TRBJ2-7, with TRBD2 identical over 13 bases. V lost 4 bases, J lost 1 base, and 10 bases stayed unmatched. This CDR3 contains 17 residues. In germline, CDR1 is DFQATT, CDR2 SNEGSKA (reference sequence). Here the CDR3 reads CSATPGTSGKRSYEQYF. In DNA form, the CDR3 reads TGCAGTGCTACGCCCGGGACTAGCGGGAAGAGATCCTACGAGCAGTACTTC.

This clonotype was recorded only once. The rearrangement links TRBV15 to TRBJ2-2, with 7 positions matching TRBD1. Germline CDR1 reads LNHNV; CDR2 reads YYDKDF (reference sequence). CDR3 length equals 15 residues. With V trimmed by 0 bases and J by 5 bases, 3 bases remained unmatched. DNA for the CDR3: TGTGCCACCAGCAGAGATGGGACAGTTACCGGGGAGCTGTTTTTT. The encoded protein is CATSRDGTVTGELFF.

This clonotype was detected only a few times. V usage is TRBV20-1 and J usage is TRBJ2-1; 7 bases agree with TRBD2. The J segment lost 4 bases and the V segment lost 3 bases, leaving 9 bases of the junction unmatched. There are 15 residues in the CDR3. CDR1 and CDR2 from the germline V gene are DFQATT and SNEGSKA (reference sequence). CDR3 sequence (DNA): TGCAGTGCTAGCCCCCTAGCGGAGGGATACAATGAGCAGTTCTTC. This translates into CSASPLAEGYNEQFF.

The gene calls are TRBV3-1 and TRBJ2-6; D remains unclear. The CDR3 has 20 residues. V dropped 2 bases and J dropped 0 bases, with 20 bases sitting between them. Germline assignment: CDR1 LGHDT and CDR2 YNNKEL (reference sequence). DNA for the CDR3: TGTGCCAGCAGCCAAAGGCCCCCCATATTGCCATTCTCTGGGGCCAACGTCCTGACTTTC. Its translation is CASSQRPPILPFSGANVLTF.

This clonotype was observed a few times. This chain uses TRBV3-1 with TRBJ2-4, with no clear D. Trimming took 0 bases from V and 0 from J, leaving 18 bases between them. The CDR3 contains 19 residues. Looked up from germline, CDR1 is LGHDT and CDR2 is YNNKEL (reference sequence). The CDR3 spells CASSQDHRLASIAKNIQYF. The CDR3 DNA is TGTGCCAGCAGCCAAGACCACCGGTTAGCCTCAATAGCCAAAAACATTCAGTACTTC. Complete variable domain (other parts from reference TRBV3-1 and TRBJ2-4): DTAVSQTPKYLVTQMGNDKSIKCEQNLGHDTMYWYKQDSKKFLKIMFSYNNKELIINETVPNRFSPKSPDKAHLNLHINSLELGDSAVYFCASSQDHRLASIAKNIQYFGAGTRLSVL.

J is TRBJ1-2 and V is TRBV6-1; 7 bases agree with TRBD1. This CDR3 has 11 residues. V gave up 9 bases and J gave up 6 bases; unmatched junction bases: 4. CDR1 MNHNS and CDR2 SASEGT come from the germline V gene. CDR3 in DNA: TGTGCCAGGTACAGGGGCCATGGCTACACCTTC. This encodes CARYRGHGYTF.

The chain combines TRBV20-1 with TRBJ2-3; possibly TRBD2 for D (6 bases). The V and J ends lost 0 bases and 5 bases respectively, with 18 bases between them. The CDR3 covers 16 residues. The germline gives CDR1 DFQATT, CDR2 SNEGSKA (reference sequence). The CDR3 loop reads CSARDDWLAQRDTQYF. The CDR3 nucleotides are TGCAGTGCTAGAGATGATTGGCTAGCGCAGAGAGATACGCAGTATTTT.

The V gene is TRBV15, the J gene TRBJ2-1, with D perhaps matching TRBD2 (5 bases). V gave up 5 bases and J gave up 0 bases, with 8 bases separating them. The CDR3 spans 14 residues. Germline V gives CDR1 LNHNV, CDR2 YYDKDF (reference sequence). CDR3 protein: CATSERSSYNEQFF. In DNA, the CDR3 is TGTGCCACCAGCGAGCGGAGCTCCTACAATGAGCAGTTCTTC.

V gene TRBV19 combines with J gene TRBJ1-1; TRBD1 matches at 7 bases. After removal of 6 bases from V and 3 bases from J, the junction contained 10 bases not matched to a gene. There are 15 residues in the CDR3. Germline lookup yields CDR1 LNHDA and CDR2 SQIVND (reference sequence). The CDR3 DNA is TGTGCCAGTAGGCAGGACAGGCGGGCGGACACTGAAGCTTTCTTT. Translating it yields CASRQDRRADTEAFF.

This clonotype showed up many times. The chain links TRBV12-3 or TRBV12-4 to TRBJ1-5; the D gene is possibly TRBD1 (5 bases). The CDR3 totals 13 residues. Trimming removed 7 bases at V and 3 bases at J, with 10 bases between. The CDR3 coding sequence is TGTGCCAGCAATGCAGGGTTCAATCAGCCCCAGCATTTT. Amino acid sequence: CASNAGFNQPQHF.

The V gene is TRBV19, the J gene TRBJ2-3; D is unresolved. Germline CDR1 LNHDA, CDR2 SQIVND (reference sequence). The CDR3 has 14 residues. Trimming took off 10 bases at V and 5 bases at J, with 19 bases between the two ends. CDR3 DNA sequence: TGTGCCACTCGTTCCTCCGGATTCGGAGATACGCAGTATTTT. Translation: CATRSSGFGDTQYF.

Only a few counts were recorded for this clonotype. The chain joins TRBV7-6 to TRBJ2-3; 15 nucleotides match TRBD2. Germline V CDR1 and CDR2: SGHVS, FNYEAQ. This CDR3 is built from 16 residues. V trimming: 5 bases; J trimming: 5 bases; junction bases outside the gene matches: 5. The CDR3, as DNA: TGTGCCAGCAGCAAGGGGACTAGCGGGAGGTTAGATACGCAGTATTTT. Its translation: CASSKGTSGRLDTQYF.

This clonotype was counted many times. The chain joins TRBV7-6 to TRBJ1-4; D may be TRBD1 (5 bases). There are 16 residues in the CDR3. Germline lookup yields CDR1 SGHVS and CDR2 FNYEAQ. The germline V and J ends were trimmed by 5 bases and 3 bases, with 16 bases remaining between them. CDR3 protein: CASSPGQEVANEKLFF. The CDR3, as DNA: TGTGCCAGCAGCCCGGGGCAGGAGGTCGCTAATGAAAAACTGTTTTTT.

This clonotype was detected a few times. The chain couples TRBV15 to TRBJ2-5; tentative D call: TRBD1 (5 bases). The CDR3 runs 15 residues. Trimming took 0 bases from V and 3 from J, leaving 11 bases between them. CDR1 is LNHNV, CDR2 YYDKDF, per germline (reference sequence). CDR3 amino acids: CATSRDGGHEETQYF. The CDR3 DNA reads TGTGCCACCAGCAGAGATGGTGGACATGAAGAGACCCAGTACTTC.

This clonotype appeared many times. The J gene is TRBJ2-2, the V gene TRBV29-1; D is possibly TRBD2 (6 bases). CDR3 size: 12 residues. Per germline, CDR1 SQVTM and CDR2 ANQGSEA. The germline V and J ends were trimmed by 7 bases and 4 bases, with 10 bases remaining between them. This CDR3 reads CSGWDFTGELFF. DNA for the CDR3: TGCAGCGGATGGGACTTCACCGGGGAGCTGTTTTTT.

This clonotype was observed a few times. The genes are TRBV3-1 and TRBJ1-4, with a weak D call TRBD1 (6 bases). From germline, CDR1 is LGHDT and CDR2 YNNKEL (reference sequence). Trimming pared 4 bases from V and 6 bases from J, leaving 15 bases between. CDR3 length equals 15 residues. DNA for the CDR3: TGTGCCAGCAGCCCAATTGGGGGCCAAGATGAAAAACTGTTTTTT. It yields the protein CASSPIGGQDEKLFF.

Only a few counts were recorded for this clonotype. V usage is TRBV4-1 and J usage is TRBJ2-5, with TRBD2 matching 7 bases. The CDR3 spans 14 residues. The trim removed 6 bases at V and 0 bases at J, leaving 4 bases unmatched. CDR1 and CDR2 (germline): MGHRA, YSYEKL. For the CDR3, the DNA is TGCGCCAGCAGTATTAGCGGGTACCAAGAGACCCAGTACTTC. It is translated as CASSISGYQETQYF.

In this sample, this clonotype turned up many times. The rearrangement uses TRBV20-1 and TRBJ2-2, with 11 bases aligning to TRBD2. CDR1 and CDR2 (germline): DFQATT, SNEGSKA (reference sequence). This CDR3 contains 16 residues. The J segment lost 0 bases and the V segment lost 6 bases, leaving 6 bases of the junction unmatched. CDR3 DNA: TGCAGTGCCACCGGACTAGCGGGTCCGAACACCGGGGAGCTGTTTTTT. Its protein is CSATGLAGPNTGELFF.

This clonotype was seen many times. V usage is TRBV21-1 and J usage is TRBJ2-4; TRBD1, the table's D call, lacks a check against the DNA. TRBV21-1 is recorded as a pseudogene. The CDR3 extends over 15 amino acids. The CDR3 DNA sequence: TGTGCCAGCAGCAAAGCGAAGGACAGGAAAAACATTCAGTACTTC. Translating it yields CASSKAKDRKNIQYF.

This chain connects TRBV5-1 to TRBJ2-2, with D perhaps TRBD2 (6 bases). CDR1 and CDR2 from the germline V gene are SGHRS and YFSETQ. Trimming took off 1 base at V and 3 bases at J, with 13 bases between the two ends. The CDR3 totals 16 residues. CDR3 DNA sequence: TGCGCCAGCAGCTTGAAACTAGCAGACGACACCGGGGAGCTGTTTTTT. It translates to CASSLKLADDTGELFF. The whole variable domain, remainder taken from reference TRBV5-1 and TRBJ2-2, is KAGVTQTPRYLIKTRGQQVTLSCSPISGHRSVSWYQQTPGQGLQFLFEYFSETQRNKGNFPGRFSGRQFSNSRSEMNVSTLELGDSALYLCASSLKLADDTGELFFGEGSRLTVL.